These T cell receptor beta chains were read from a single sample in a study of blood T cell repertoires in COVID-19. Clones were read by immunoSEQ multiplex PCR, and TCRdb kept only the in-frame ones, dropping some. Counted here are 65,000 to 90,000 clones, around nine tenths occurring once; the ten biggest clones make up approximately 8%. The sequencing sample was made of peripheral blood. All receptors come from a young man with acute or convalescent COVID-19. Both conserved end residues are part of each CDR3. The D gene is left open where the match is weak. Size tells how often a clone was seen (once, few, many) or the class of an expanded clone, and some rows leave it out.

D,J,size,V,CDR3,DNA
TRBD1,TRBJ1-2,many,TRBV5-1,CASSSSGGGYGYTF,TGCGCCAGCAGCTCATCAGGGGGCGGCTATGGCTACACCTTC
TRBD1,TRBJ1-1,-,TRBV27,CASSRTGAMTEAFF,TGTGCCAGCAGTCGGACAGGGGCGATGACTGAAGCTTTCTTT
TRBD2,TRBJ2-1,-,TRBV19,CASSEGLGNEQFF,TGTGCCAGTAGTGAGGGACTAGGCAATGAGCAGTTCTTC
TRBD1,TRBJ2-3,-,TRBV7-9,CASTLPKTGEVVTDTQYF,TGTGCCAGCACCTTACCCAAGACAGGGGAAGTAGTCACAGATACGCAGTATTTT
TRBD2,TRBJ2-1,-,TRBV9,CASSATSGRGDEQFF,TGTGCCAGCAGCGCGACTAGCGGCAGGGGGGATGAGCAGTTCTTC
-,TRBJ2-7,-,TRBV5-1,CASRLEPGVNDYEQYF,TGCGCCAGTAGACTTGAACCAGGGGTTAATGACTACGAGCAGTACTTC
TRBD1,TRBJ1-5,-,TRBV19,CASSMGTNRGGQPQHF,TGTGCCAGTAGTATGGGGACGAACAGGGGAGGCCAGCCCCAGCATTTT
-,TRBJ2-7,-,TRBV9,CASSATGSRGYEQYF,TGTGCCAGCAGCGCCACGGGATCGCGGGGTTACGAGCAGTACTTC
TRBD2,TRBJ2-5,once,TRBV28,CASGRLAGEETQYF,TGTGCCAGCGGACGACTAGCGGGAGAAGAGACCCAGTACTTC
TRBD2,TRBJ2-1,-,TRBV9,CASSFSGRGNEQFF,TGTGCCAGCAGCTTCAGCGGGAGGGGAAATGAGCAGTTCTTC
-,TRBJ2-1,-,TRBV11-3,CASSRTGRVSSYNEQFF,TGTGCCAGCAGCCGGACAGGGAGGGTTAGCTCCTACAATGAGCAGTTCTTC
TRBD2,TRBJ2-7,-,TRBV7-8,CASSPRLAGSYEQYF,TGTGCCAGCAGTCCGAGACTAGCGGGCTCCTACGAGCAGTACTTC
TRBD1,TRBJ2-7,-,TRBV29-1,CSVPGQGTYEQYF,TGCAGCGTTCCGGGACAGGGCACCTACGAGCAGTACTTC
-,TRBJ2-3,-,TRBV5-6,CASSFPGARGDTQYF,TGTGCCAGCAGCTTCCCAGGCGCAAGGGGGGATACGCAGTATTTT
TRBD1,TRBJ1-4,-,TRBV6-5,CASSFGQGRGEKLFF,TGTGCCAGCAGCTTCGGACAGGGAAGAGGTGAAAAACTGTTTTTT
-,TRBJ2-1,many,TRBV2,CASRARVYNEQFF,TGTGCCAGCAGGGCACGGGTATACAATGAGCAGTTCTTC
TRBD1,TRBJ2-7,once,TRBV7-2,CASSLVGTAYEQYF,TGTGCCAGCAGCTTAGTAGGGACAGCCTACGAGCAGTACTTC
-,TRBJ1-5,-,TRBV5-6,CASTLRRGYSNQPQHF,TGTGCCAGCACGCTAAGGAGGGGTTATAGCAATCAGCCCCAGCATTTT
-,TRBJ1-1,-,TRBV3-1/TRBV3-2,CASSQGSEPEAFF,TGTGCCAGCAGCCAAGGTTCAGAACCAGAAGCTTTCTTT
TRBD1,TRBJ1-6,-,TRBV5-1,CASSLPGTGLNSPLHF,TGCGCCAGCAGCTTGCCCGGGACAGGGCTTAATTCACCCCTCCACTTT
TRBD1,TRBJ1-1,-,TRBV16,CASRGTGRSTEAFF,TGTGCCAGCAGAGGGACAGGTAGGAGCACTGAAGCTTTCTTT
TRBD1,TRBJ2-7,-,TRBV28,CASSPAGDRVYEQYF,TGTGCCAGCAGCCCCGCGGGGGACAGGGTCTACGAGCAGTACTTC
-,TRBJ2-2,-,TRBV5-5,CASSLDGYTGELFF,TGTGCCAGCAGCTTGGACGGGTACACCGGGGAGCTGTTTTTT
-,TRBJ2-5,-,TRBV10-1,CASSDGGMFGETQYF,TGCGCCAGCAGTGACGGAGGGATGTTCGGGGAGACCCAGTACTTC
-,TRBJ1-5,-,TRBV7-2,CASSLTGTYSNQPQHF,TGTGCCAGCAGCTTGACAGGCACCTATAGCAATCAGCCCCAGCATTTT
TRBD1,TRBJ2-4,-,TRBV18,CASSQTGAYGIQYF,TGTGCCAGCTCTCAGACAGGGGCGTACGGCATTCAGTACTTC
TRBD1,TRBJ1-3,-,TRBV6-6,CASSSQGAGAGNTIYF,TGTGCCAGCAGTTCCCAGGGGGCAGGGGCTGGAAACACCATATATTTT
TRBD2,TRBJ2-2,once,TRBV5-4,CASSSGASDTGELFF,TGTGCCAGCAGCAGCGGGGCGAGCGACACCGGGGAGCTGTTTTTT
TRBD2,TRBJ2-1,-,TRBV3-1/TRBV3-2,CASSQDGRDRNEQFF,TGTGCCAGCAGCCAAGATGGGAGGGACCGTAATGAGCAGTTCTTC
-,TRBJ2-3,-,TRBV2,CASIGGSPTDTQYF,TGTGCCAGCATAGGTGGGAGTCCCACAGATACGCAGTATTTT
TRBD2,TRBJ2-7,-,TRBV19,CASSLAGENYYEQYF,TGTGCCAGTAGTCTAGCGGGAGAGAACTACTACGAGCAGTACTTC